The rows below give T cell receptor beta chains drawn from one sample of a study of OX40 agonist ivuxolimab in advanced cancers. Some clones are missing from TCRdb's copy, which holds only in-frame ones; the method was immunoSEQ multiplex PCR. In the table there are around 62,000 clones, 82% of which are singletons. The specimen comprised CD4+ or CD8+ T cells sorted from blood, sampled in a trial of the OX40 agonist ivuxolimab. Every receptor here comes from an adult with an advanced solid tumor such as melanoma, head and neck, liver or kidney cancer. Each CDR3 is given with its conserved first and last residue. D genes are given only for firm matches. Only some rows state a clone size, as once, few, many or a class for expanded clones.

clone_size: .; v_call: TRBV28; d_call: .; j_call: TRBJ2-2; cdr3_aa: CASRWGQNTGELFF; cdr3_nt: TGTGCCAGCAGATGGGGACAGAACACCGGGGAGCTGTTTTTT
clone_size: .; v_call: TRBV6-5; d_call: .; j_call: TRBJ1-1; cdr3_aa: CASSYQASPAFF; cdr3_nt: TGTGCCAGCAGTTATCAGGCTTCGCCGGCTTTCTTT
clone_size: .; v_call: TRBV7-2; d_call: TRBD2; j_call: TRBJ2-7; cdr3_aa: CASSLGASGTAYEQYF; cdr3_nt: TGTGCCAGCAGCTTAGGGGCTAGCGGGACAGCCTACGAGCAGTACTTC
clone_size: .; v_call: TRBV5-1; d_call: .; j_call: TRBJ1-1; cdr3_aa: CASSLEVIRGERWPFF; cdr3_nt: TGCGCCAGCAGCTTGGAAGTTATAAGGGGTGAACGCTGGCCTTTCTTT
clone_size: .; v_call: TRBV6-5; d_call: .; j_call: TRBJ2-3; cdr3_aa: CASSLDRSEDTQYF; cdr3_nt: TGTGCCAGCAGTTTGGACAGATCTGAAGATACGCAGTATTTT
clone_size: .; v_call: TRBV5-1; d_call: .; j_call: TRBJ2-6; cdr3_aa: CASTDRSSGANVLTF; cdr3_nt: TGCGCCAGTACCGACAGGTCCTCTGGGGCCAACGTCCTGACTTTC
clone_size: .; v_call: TRBV28; d_call: .; j_call: TRBJ1-4; cdr3_aa: CASSLRQGNEKLFF; cdr3_nt: TGTGCCAGCAGTTTACGGCAGGGGAATGAAAAACTGTTTTTT
clone_size: .; v_call: TRBV7-2; d_call: TRBD1; j_call: TRBJ1-5; cdr3_aa: CASSTGTELYQPQHF; cdr3_nt: TGTGCCAGCAGTACCGGGACAGAACTTTATCAGCCCCAGCATTTT
clone_size: .; v_call: TRBV19; d_call: TRBD1; j_call: TRBJ2-5; cdr3_aa: CASRDRGLQETQYF; cdr3_nt: TGTGCCAGCCGGGACAGGGGGCTTCAAGAGACCCAGTACTTC
clone_size: .; v_call: TRBV9; d_call: .; j_call: TRBJ2-1; cdr3_aa: CASSVRGDNNEQFF; cdr3_nt: TGTGCCAGCAGCGTACGGGGGGACAACAATGAGCAGTTCTTC
clone_size: .; v_call: TRBV20-1; d_call: .; j_call: TRBJ2-1; cdr3_aa: CSARSQGEQFF; cdr3_nt: TGCAGTGCCCGTTCCCAGGGGGAGCAGTTCTTC
clone_size: .; v_call: TRBV11-2; d_call: .; j_call: TRBJ2-7; cdr3_aa: CASSLDMRDEQYF; cdr3_nt: TGTGCCAGCAGCTTAGATATGAGGGACGAGCAGTACTTC
clone_size: .; v_call: TRBV2; d_call: TRBD1; j_call: TRBJ2-7; cdr3_aa: CASSGGQGIYEQYF; cdr3_nt: TGTGCCAGCAGTGGAGGACAGGGTATCTACGAGCAGTACTTC
clone_size: .; v_call: TRBV5-1; d_call: TRBD2; j_call: TRBJ2-1; cdr3_aa: CASSLPGLAGVGSYNEQFF; cdr3_nt: TGCGCCAGCAGCTTGCCGGGACTAGCGGGAGTTGGGTCCTACAATGAGCAGTTCTTC
clone_size: .; v_call: TRBV4-1; d_call: .; j_call: TRBJ2-1; cdr3_aa: CASSRLPGTGERGRYNEQFF; cdr3_nt: TGCGCCAGCAGCCGGCTACCCGGGACCGGAGAGAGAGGTAGATACAATGAGCAGTTCTTC
clone_size: .; v_call: TRBV28; d_call: TRBD2; j_call: TRBJ2-7; cdr3_aa: CASSYSGHSSYEQYF; cdr3_nt: TGTGCCAGCAGTTATAGCGGGCATAGCTCCTACGAGCAGTACTTC
clone_size: .; v_call: TRBV5-6; d_call: .; j_call: TRBJ1-2; cdr3_aa: CASSLDRPRGYTF; cdr3_nt: TGTGCCAGCAGCTTGGATCGGCCCCGTGGCTACACCTTC
clone_size: .; v_call: TRBV4-3; d_call: TRBD2; j_call: TRBJ2-3; cdr3_aa: CASSPGAGEGTQYF; cdr3_nt: TGCGCCAGCAGCCCCGGGGCGGGAGAGGGAACGCAGTATTTT
clone_size: .; v_call: TRBV19; d_call: TRBD1; j_call: TRBJ1-6; cdr3_aa: CASTRTGVNNSPLHF; cdr3_nt: TGTGCCAGTACCAGGACAGGCGTTAATAATTCACCCCTCCACTTT
clone_size: few; v_call: TRBV19; d_call: TRBD1; j_call: TRBJ1-2; cdr3_aa: CASSTGDLYYGYTF; cdr3_nt: TGTGCCAGTTCCACAGGGGATTTGTACTATGGCTACACCTTC
clone_size: .; v_call: TRBV7-2; d_call: TRBD2; j_call: TRBJ2-5; cdr3_aa: CASSRSSGQETQYF; cdr3_nt: TGTGCCAGCAGCCGATCTAGCGGCCAAGAGACCCAGTACTTC
clone_size: .; v_call: TRBV2; d_call: .; j_call: TRBJ1-4; cdr3_aa: CASSEHRTSEKLFF; cdr3_nt: TGTGCCAGCAGTGAGCATAGGACATCTGAAAAACTGTTTTTT
clone_size: .; v_call: TRBV18; d_call: .; j_call: TRBJ2-5; cdr3_aa: CASSEGTSQETQYF; cdr3_nt: TGTGCCAGCTCAGAAGGGACCTCCCAAGAGACCCAGTACTTC
clone_size: once; v_call: TRBV30; d_call: .; j_call: TRBJ1-4; cdr3_aa: CAWRLRLNEKLFF; cdr3_nt: TGTGCCTGGAGATTGCGGCTCAATGAAAAACTGTTTTTT
clone_size: .; v_call: TRBV2; d_call: TRBD1; j_call: TRBJ1-5; cdr3_aa: CASSNDGPGQGFFQPQHF; cdr3_nt: TGTGCCAGCAGTAACGACGGTCCGGGACAGGGCTTCTTTCAGCCCCAGCATTTT
clone_size: .; v_call: TRBV4-2; d_call: TRBD2; j_call: TRBJ2-7; cdr3_aa: CASSQGPRGLAGGRTYEQYF; cdr3_nt: TGTGCCAGCAGCCAAGGGCCCCGGGGACTAGCGGGAGGGCGGACCTACGAGCAGTACTTC
clone_size: .; v_call: TRBV27; d_call: .; j_call: TRBJ2-3; cdr3_aa: CASSLPGLNTQYF; cdr3_nt: TGTGCCAGCAGTTTACCAGGGCTGAATACGCAGTATTTT
clone_size: .; v_call: TRBV10-1; d_call: TRBD1; j_call: TRBJ2-3; cdr3_aa: CASRTTGESPTDTQYF; cdr3_nt: TGCGCCAGCAGGACGACAGGGGAGTCGCCCACAGATACGCAGTATTTT
clone_size: few; v_call: TRBV10-2; d_call: .; j_call: TRBJ2-3; cdr3_aa: CASTDGTPGDTQYF; cdr3_nt: TGCGCCAGCACCGACGGGACCCCGGGGGATACGCAGTATTTT
clone_size: once; v_call: TRBV7-9; d_call: .; j_call: TRBJ2-5; cdr3_aa: CASSYGGKETQYF; cdr3_nt: TGTGCCAGCAGCTACGGGGGAAAAGAGACCCAGTACTTC
clone_size: .; v_call: TRBV19; d_call: .; j_call: TRBJ1-5; cdr3_aa: CASNEALGATQPQHF; cdr3_nt: TGTGCCAGTAATGAGGCCTTGGGGGCTACTCAGCCCCAGCATTTT
clone_size: once; v_call: TRBV6-5; d_call: .; j_call: TRBJ2-5; cdr3_aa: CASSYSSPETQYF; cdr3_nt: TGTGCCAGCAGTTACTCGAGTCCGGAGACCCAGTACTTC
clone_size: .; v_call: TRBV28; d_call: .; j_call: TRBJ1-6; cdr3_aa: CASSLRNSPLHF; cdr3_nt: TGTGCCAGCAGCCTACGCAATTCACCCCTCCACTTT
clone_size: .; v_call: TRBV9; d_call: .; j_call: TRBJ2-7; cdr3_aa: CASSPDLRLYEQYF; cdr3_nt: TGTGCCAGCAGCCCCGACTTAAGGCTCTACGAGCAGTACTTC
clone_size: once; v_call: TRBV19; d_call: .; j_call: TRBJ2-1; cdr3_aa: CASKPRFIDELYNEQFF; cdr3_nt: TGTGCCAGCAAGCCCCGGTTTATAGACGAACTTTACAATGAGCAGTTCTTC
clone_size: few; v_call: TRBV28; d_call: .; j_call: TRBJ1-3; cdr3_aa: CASSLGVGGNTIYF; cdr3_nt: TGTGCCAGCAGTTTAGGTGTAGGTGGAAACACCATATATTTT
clone_size: .; v_call: TRBV11-2; d_call: .; j_call: TRBJ1-5; cdr3_aa: CASSLATMQPQHF; cdr3_nt: TGTGCCAGCAGCTTAGCGACTATGCAGCCCCAGCATTTT
clone_size: .; v_call: TRBV7-9; d_call: .; j_call: TRBJ1-4; cdr3_aa: CASSLAPRGGDEKLFF; cdr3_nt: TGTGCCAGCAGCTTAGCCCCCAGGGGTGGTGATGAAAAACTGTTTTTT
clone_size: .; v_call: TRBV27; d_call: TRBD2; j_call: TRBJ2-3; cdr3_aa: CASKQAGLLTDTQYF; cdr3_nt: TGTGCCAGCAAGCAGGCGGGACTACTCACAGATACGCAGTATTTT
clone_size: .; v_call: TRBV2; d_call: .; j_call: TRBJ2-4; cdr3_aa: CASLGEIAKNIQYF; cdr3_nt: TGTGCCAGCCTCGGAGAGATAGCCAAAAACATTCAGTACTTC
clone_size: .; v_call: TRBV28; d_call: TRBD1; j_call: TRBJ1-3; cdr3_aa: CASSPATGSSGNTIYF; cdr3_nt: TGTGCCAGCAGTCCTGCGACAGGGAGCTCTGGAAACACCATATATTTT